This T cell receptor beta chain was obtained from a study of shared clonotypes between healthy human individuals. Study-level background: The study drew on two women and three men aged 18 to 49 as donors.

Each donor was a Caucasian adult residing in Nashville, Tennessee. Whole-study findings and limits: Sampling involved blood alone; tissue repertoires likely differ.

Germline V gene lookup returns CDR1 SQVTM and CDR2 ANQGSEA. The CDR3 consists of 14 residues. The ends lost 7 bases at V and 3 bases at J; junction bases unmatched: 10. As for this clone: Its antigen is unidentified. One base separates it from a far larger clone, so it is likely a read error. Other DNA variants within this sample encode the same CDR3.

Only in-frame clones appear in the TCRdb table, and some are missing; sequencing was by immunoSEQ multiplex PCR. The profile shows about half a million clones, 81% of them singletons. Input material: PBMCs. The chain links TRBV29-1 to TRBJ1-1; 8 bases match TRBD1. The origin of this receptor is a woman aged 40 to 50 in good health. Some clones in this sample may be carry-over from other donors' samples. The chain's CDR3 is CSAADRGEYTEAFF. CDR3 nucleotides: TGCAGCGCTGCTGACAGGGGAGAGTACACTGAAGCTTTCTTT.